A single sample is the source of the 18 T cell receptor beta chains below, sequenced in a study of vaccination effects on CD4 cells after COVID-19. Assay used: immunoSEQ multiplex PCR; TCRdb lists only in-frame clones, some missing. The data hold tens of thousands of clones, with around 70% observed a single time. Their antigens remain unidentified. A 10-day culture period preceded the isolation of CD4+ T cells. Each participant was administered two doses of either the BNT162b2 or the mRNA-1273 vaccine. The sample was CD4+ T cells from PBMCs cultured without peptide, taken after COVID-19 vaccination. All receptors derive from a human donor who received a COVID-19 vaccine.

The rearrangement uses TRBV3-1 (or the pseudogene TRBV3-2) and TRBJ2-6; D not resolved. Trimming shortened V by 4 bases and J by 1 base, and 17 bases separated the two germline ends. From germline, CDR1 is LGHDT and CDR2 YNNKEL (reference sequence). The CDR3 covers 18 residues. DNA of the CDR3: TGTGCCAGCAGCCTGCTCTCCGGGTCGATGTCTGGGGCCAACGTCCTGACTTTC. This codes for CASSLLSGSMSGANVLTF.

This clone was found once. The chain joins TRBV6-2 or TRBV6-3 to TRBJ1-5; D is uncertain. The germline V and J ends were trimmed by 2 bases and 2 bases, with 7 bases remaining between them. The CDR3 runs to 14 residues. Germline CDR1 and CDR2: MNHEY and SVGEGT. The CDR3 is CASSYPRGNQPQHF. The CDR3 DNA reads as TGTGCCAGCAGTTACCCGCGTGGCAATCAGCCCCAGCATTTT.

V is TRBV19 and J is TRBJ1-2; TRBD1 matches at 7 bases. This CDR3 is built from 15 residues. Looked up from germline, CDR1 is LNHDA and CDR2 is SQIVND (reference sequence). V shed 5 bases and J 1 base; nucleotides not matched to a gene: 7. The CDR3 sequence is CASSSTHRGNYGYTF. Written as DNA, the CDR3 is TGTGCCAGTAGTTCGACCCACAGGGGTAACTATGGCTACACCTTC.

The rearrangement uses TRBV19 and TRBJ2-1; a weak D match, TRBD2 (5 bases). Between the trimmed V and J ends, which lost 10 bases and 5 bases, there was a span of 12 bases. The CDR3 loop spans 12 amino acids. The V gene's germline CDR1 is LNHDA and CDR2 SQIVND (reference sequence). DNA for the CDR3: TGTGCCACCGTGAGGCGGGACAATGAGCAGTTCTTC. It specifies CATVRRDNEQFF.

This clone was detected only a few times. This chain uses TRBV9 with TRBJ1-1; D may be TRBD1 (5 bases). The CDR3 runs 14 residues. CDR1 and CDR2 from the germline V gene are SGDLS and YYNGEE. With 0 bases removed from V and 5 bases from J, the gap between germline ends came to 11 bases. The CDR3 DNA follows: TGTGCCAGCAGCGTAGAGCCAGGGCGGACTGAAGCTTTCTTT. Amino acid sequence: CASSVEPGRTEAFF.

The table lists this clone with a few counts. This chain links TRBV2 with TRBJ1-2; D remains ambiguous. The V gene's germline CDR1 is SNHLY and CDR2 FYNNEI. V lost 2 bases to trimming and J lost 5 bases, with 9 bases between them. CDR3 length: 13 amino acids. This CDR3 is CASSERGIYGYTF. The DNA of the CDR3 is TGTGCCAGCAGTGAACGCGGGATTTATGGCTACACCTTC.

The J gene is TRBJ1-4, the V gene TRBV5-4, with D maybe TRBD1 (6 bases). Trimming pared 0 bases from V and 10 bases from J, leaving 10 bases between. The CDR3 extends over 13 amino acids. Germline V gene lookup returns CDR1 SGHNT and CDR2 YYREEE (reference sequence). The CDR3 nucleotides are TGTGCCAGCAGCTTGGGGACAGAACGAAAACTGTTTTTT. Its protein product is CASSLGTERKLFF.

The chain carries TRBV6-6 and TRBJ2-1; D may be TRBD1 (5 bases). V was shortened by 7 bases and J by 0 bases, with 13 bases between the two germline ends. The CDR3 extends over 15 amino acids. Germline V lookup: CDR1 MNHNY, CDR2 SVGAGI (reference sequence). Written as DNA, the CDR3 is TGTGCCAGCACCCCAAGACAGAGCTCCTACAATGAGCAGTTCTTC. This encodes CASTPRQSSYNEQFF.

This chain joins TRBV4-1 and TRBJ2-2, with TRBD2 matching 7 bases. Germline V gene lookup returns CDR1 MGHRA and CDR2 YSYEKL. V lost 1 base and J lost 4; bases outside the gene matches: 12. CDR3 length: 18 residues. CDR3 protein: CASSQAIAGLRLTGELFF. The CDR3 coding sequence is TGCGCCAGCAGCCAAGCCATAGCGGGCTTACGCCTCACCGGGGAGCTGTTTTTT.

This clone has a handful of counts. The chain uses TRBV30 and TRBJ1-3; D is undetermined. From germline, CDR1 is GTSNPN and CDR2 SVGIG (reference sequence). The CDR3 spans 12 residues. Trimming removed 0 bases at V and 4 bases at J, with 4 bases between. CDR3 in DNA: TGTGCCTGGAGTGTAGGGGGAAACACCATATATTTT. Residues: CAWSVGGNTIYF.

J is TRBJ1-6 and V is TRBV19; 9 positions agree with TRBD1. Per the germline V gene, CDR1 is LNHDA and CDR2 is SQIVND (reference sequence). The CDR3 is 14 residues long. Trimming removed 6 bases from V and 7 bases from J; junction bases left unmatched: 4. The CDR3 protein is CASRAGTGNSPLHF. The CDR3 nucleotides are TGTGCCAGTAGGGCCGGGACAGGGAATTCACCCCTCCACTTT.

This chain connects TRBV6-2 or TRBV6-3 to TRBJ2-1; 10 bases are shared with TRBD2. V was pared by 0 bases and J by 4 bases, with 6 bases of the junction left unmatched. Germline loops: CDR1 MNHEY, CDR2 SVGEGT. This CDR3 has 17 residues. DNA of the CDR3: TGTGCCAGCAGTTACTCAGGGCTAGCGGGGGTGTACAATGAGCAGTTCTTC. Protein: CASSYSGLAGVYNEQFF.

The CDR3 loop is CAWSLEGKNIQYF. DNA of the CDR3: TGTGCCTGGAGTTTGGAGGGGAAAAACATTCAGTACTTC. The chain couples TRBV30 to TRBJ2-4, with D perhaps matching TRBD2 (6 bases). CDR1 is GTSNPN, CDR2 SVGIG, per germline (reference sequence). CDR3 length: 13 residues. V was cut by 2 bases and J by 4 bases, with 9 bases left in between.

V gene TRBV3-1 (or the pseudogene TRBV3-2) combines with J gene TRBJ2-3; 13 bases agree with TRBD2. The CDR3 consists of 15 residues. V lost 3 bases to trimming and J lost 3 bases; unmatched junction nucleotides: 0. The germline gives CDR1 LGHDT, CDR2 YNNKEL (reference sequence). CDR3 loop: CASSQTSGRTDTQYF. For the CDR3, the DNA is TGTGCCAGCAGCCAGACTAGCGGGAGGACAGATACGCAGTATTTT.

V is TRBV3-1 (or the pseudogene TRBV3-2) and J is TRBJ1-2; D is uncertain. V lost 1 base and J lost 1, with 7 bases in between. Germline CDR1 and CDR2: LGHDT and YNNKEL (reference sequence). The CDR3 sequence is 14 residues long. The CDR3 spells CASSQGTYNYGYTF. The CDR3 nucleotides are TGTGCCAGCAGCCAAGGCACTTATAACTATGGCTACACCTTC.

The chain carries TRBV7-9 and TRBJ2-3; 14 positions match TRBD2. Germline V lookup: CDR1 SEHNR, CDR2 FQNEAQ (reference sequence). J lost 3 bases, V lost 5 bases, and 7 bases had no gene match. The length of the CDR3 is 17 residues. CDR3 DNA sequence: TGTGCCAGCAGCCCGGGACTAGCGGGGGTTGTGACAGATACGCAGTATTTT. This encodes CASSPGLAGVVTDTQYF.

The chain's CDR3 is CASSLTGANEQYF. The CDR3 coding sequence is TGTGCCAGCAGCTTGACAGGGGCCAACGAGCAGTACTTC. The chain uses TRBV11-3 and TRBJ2-7; 8 bases line up with TRBD1. CDR1 is SGHNT and CDR2 is YENEEA in the germline V gene. The CDR3 loop spans 13 amino acids. The J segment lost 5 bases and the V segment lost 3 bases, leaving 3 bases of the junction unmatched.

The CDR3 sequence is CAWSGPPGSGANVLTF. CDR3 in DNA: TGTGCCTGGAGTGGACCCCCCGGCTCTGGGGCCAACGTCCTGACTTTC. The rearrangement links TRBV30 to TRBJ2-6; D is unresolved. The CDR3 has 16 amino acids. Germline V gene sequence: CDR1 GTSNPN, CDR2 SVGIG (reference sequence). Trimming took 1 base from V and 0 from J, leaving 10 bases between them.